This TCR beta chain was found in a study of molecular identifiers for immune sequencing clone quantification. This clonotype has just a few counts. A much larger clone sits a single nucleotide away, making a read error possible. In TCRdb, the PCR reads were re-called with MiXCR into one record per CDR3 protein. The sample includes hundreds of thousands of distinct CDR3 sequences, over 20% of them seen just once. The source material was naive CD8+ T cells from blood, with Jurkat cell RNA spiked in. Noted subset: FACS-sorted CD8+CD4-CCR7+CD45RA+ naive T cells. The clonotype originates from a human donor in good health. Some libraries in this study had Jurkat cell RNA spiked in.

In nucleotides, the CDR3 is TGCAGCGTTGATGACATGGGCGGAGAGACCCAGTACTTC. This codes for CSVDDMGGETQYF. The chain recombines TRBV29-1 with TRBJ2-5, with D unclear. The length of the CDR3 is 13 residues. CDR1 and CDR2 from the germline V gene are SQVTM and ANQGSEA. V gave up 3 bases and J gave up 4 bases, with 12 bases separating them. The entire variable domain, with the rest obtained from reference TRBV29-1 and TRBJ2-5, is as follows: SAVISQKPSRDICQRGTSLTIQCQVDSQVTMMFWYRQQPGQSLTLIATANQGSEATYESGFVIDKFPISRPNLTFSTLTVSNMSPEDSSIYLCSVDDMGGETQYFGPGTRLLVL.